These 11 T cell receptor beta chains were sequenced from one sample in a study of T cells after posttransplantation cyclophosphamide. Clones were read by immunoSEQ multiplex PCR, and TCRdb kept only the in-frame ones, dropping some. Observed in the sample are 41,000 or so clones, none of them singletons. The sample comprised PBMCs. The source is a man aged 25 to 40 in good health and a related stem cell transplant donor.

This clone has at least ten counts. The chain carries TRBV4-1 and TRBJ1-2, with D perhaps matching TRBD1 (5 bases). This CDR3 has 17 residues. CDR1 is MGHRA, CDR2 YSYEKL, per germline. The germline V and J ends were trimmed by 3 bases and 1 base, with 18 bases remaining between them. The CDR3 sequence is CASSHRDGGRVNYGYTF. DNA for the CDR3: TGCGCCAGCAGCCACCGGGACGGGGGGAGGGTTAACTATGGCTACACCTTC.

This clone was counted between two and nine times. CDR3 nucleotides: TGTGCCAGTACCCCTAGGGCAGGGTCGCAAGAGACCCAGTACTTC. Encoded protein: CASTPRAGSQETQYF. The chain joins TRBV19 to TRBJ2-5; the D gene is possibly TRBD1 (5 bases). The CDR3 covers 15 residues. The germline V and J ends were trimmed by 7 bases and 2 bases, with 17 bases remaining between them. The germline CDR1 and CDR2 sequences are LNHDA and SQIVND (reference sequence). Full variable domain (remainder filled in from reference TRBV19 and TRBJ2-5): DGGITQSPKYLFRKEGQNVTLSCEQNLNHDAMYWYRQDPGQGLRLIYYSQIVNDFQKGDIAEGYSVSREKKESFPLTVTSAQKNPTAFYLCASTPRAGSQETQYFGPGTRLLVL.

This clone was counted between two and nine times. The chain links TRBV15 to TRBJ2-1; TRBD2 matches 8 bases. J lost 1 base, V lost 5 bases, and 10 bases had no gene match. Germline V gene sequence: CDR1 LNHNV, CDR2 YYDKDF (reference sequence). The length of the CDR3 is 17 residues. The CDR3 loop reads CATSGPPGGRSYNEQFF. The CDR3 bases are TGTGCCACCAGCGGGCCGCCGGGGGGGCGGTCCTACAATGAGCAGTTCTTC.

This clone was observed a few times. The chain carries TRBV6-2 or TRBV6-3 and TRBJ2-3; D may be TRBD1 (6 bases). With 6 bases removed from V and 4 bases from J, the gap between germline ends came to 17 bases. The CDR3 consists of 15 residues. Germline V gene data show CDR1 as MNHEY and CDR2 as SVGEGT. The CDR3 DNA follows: TGTGCCAGCAGCCGTACAGGGCACCCCGCAGATACGCAGTATTTT. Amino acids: CASSRTGHPADTQYF.

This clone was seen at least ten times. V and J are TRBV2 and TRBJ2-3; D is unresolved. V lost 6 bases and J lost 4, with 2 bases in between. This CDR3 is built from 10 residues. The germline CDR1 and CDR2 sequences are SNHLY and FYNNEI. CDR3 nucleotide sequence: TGTGCCAGCAGCGCAGATACGCAGTATTTT. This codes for CASSADTQYF. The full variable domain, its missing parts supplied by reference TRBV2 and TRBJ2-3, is EPEVTQTPSHQVTQMGQEVILRCVPISNHLYFYWYRQILGQKVEFLVSFYNNEISEKSEIFDDQFSVERPDGSNFTLKIRSTKLEDSAMYFCASSADTQYFGPGTRLTVL.

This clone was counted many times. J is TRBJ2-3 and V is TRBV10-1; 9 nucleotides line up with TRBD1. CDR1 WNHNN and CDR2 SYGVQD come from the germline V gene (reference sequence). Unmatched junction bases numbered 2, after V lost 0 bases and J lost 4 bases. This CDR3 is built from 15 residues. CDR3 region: CASSESRTGADTQYF. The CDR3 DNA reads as TGCGCCAGCAGTGAGTCGAGGACAGGGGCAGATACGCAGTATTTT.

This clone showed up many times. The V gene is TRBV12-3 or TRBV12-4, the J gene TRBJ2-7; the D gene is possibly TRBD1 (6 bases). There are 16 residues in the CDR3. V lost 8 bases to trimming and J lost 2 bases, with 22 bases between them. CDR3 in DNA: TGTGCCAGCTGCAAAGCCGGGACAAAGGGGACCTACGAGCAGTACTTC. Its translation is CASCKAGTKGTYEQYF.

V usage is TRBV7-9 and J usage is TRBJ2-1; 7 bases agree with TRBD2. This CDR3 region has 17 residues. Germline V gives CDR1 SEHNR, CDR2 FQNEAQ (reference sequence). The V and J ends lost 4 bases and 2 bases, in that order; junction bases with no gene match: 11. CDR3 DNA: TGTGCCAGCAGCTCCACGGGGGGTAGCGGGCCCTACAATGAGCAGTTCTTC. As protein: CASSSTGGSGPYNEQFF.

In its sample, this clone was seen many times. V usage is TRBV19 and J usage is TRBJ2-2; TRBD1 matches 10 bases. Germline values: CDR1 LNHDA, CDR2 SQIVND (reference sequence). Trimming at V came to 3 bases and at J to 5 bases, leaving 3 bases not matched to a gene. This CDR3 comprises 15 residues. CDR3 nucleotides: TGTGCCAGTAGTATCGGGACAGGGGTTACCGGGGAGCTGTTTTTT. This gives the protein CASSIGTGVTGELFF. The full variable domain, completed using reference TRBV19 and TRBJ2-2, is DGGITQSPKYLFRKEGQNVTLSCEQNLNHDAMYWYRQDPGQGLRLIYYSQIVNDFQKGDIAEGYSVSREKKESFPLTVTSAQKNPTAFYLCASSIGTGVTGELFFGEGSRLTVL.

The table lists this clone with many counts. CDR3 nucleotide sequence: TGTGCCAGCAGCTCCGGAAGAGGGGGCGGTGGCTACACCTTC. This codes for CASSSGRGGGGYTF. The gene calls are TRBV5-4 and TRBJ1-2; 7 nucleotides agree with TRBD1. The V and J ends lost 3 bases and 7 bases, in that order; junction bases with no gene match: 9. The CDR3 runs 14 residues. Germline loops: CDR1 SGHNT, CDR2 YYREEE (reference sequence).

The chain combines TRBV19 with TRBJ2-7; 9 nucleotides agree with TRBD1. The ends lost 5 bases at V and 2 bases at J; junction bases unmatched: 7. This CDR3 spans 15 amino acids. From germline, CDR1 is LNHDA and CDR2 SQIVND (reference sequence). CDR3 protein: CASSSGQGWAYEQYF. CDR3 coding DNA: TGTGCCAGTAGTTCCGGACAGGGGTGGGCCTACGAGCAGTACTTC. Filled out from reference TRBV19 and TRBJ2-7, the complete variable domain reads DGGITQSPKYLFRKEGQNVTLSCEQNLNHDAMYWYRQDPGQGLRLIYYSQIVNDFQKGDIAEGYSVSREKKESFPLTVTSAQKNPTAFYLCASSSGQGWAYEQYFGPGTRLTVT.